Described below is a single TCR beta chain sequence and its context. This record belongs to a study of blood T cell repertoires in COVID-19. On the study more broadly: Sites across the United States, Italy and Spain contributed samples from acute and convalescent COVID-19.

Looked up from germline, CDR1 is SNHLY and CDR2 is FYNNEI. This CDR3 is 13 amino acids long. V was pared by 6 bases and J by 4 bases, with 12 bases between. In the original workflow: Estimation of nucleated cell counts was performed using reference gene primer amplification. Method: immunoSEQ multiplex PCR; TCRdb's copy keeps in-frame clones and lacks some. D and trimming were read from the DNA, whereas the V and J calls and clone size are those reported in that table. The profile shows about 240,000 clones, roughly 91% of them singletons. The sequencing input was peripheral blood. The chain links TRBV2 to TRBJ1-2, with D possibly TRBD1 on 6 matching bases. This TCR derives from a young man with COVID-19, enrolled during active disease. CDR3 protein: CASRTDSLYGYTF. The CDR3 nucleotides read TGTGCCAGCAGGACGGACAGCCTCTATGGCTACACCTTC. The entire variable domain, with the rest obtained from reference TRBV2 and TRBJ1-2, is as follows: EPEVTQTPSHQVTQMGQEVILRCVPISNHLYFYWYRQILGQKVEFLVSFYNNEISEKSEIFDDQFSVERPDGSNFTLKIRSTKLEDSAMYFCASRTDSLYGYTFGSGTRLTVV.